The 18 T cell receptor beta chains given below trace back to one sample, sequenced in a study of blood T cell repertoires in COVID-19. Assay: immunoSEQ multiplex PCR; the TCRdb copy retains only in-frame clones and omits some. Of some 120,000 clones listed, approximately 89% are singletons. Specimen: peripheral blood. These receptor sequences come from a human donor in a cohort sampled during active COVID-19.

In DNA form, the CDR3 reads TGCGCCAGCAGGTTGCCGGAGAGCGGCCAAGTAAACACCGGGGAGCTGTTTTTT. It translates to CASRLPESGQVNTGELFF. The V call is TRBV5-1, the J call TRBJ2-2, with D perhaps TRBD2 (5 bases). CDR3 size: 18 residues. V dropped 5 bases and J dropped 2 bases, with 22 bases sitting between them. Germline CDR1 SGHRS, CDR2 YFSETQ.

This CDR3 is CASSLILAPSGETQYF. The CDR3 DNA follows: TGTGCCAGCAGCCTGATTCTAGCCCCATCGGGCGAGACCCAGTACTTC. The chain couples TRBV5-6 to TRBJ2-5; D may be TRBD2 (5 bases). The CDR3 is 16 residues long. Trimming left V 4 bases short and J 5 bases short, with 21 bases between. Germline CDR1 is SGHDT and CDR2 is YYEEEE. The full variable domain, completed using reference TRBV5-6 and TRBJ2-5, is DAGVTQSPTHLIKTRGQQVTLRCSPKSGHDTVSWYQQALGQGPQFIFQYYEEEERQRGNFPDRFSGHQFPNYSSELNVNALLLGDSALYLCASSLILAPSGETQYFGPGTRLLVL.

The CDR3 DNA reads TGTGCCAGCAACAGGGAAGGATATGGAGAGCAGTACTTC. Its protein is CASNREGYGEQYF. This rearrangement joins TRBV2 to TRBJ2-7; D is perhaps TRBD1 (6 bases). The CDR3 loop spans 13 amino acids. CDR1 and CDR2 from the germline V gene are SNHLY and FYNNEI. V shed 7 bases and J shed 7 bases, with 17 bases lying between them.

The chain joins TRBV4-3 to TRBJ1-2, with a weak D call TRBD1 (6 bases). Germline CDR1 is LGHNA and CDR2 is YSLEER. This CDR3 has 18 amino acids. V lost 1 base and J 0 bases, leaving 18 bases between the germline ends. CDR3: CASSQGFGGGKANYGYTF. The CDR3, as DNA: TGCGCCAGCAGCCAAGGATTTGGCGGGGGCAAAGCTAACTATGGCTACACCTTC.

This rearrangement joins TRBV30 to TRBJ1-5; D is perhaps TRBD1 (5 bases). Germline V gene lookup returns CDR1 GTSNPN and CDR2 SVGIG (reference sequence). The CDR3 is 13 amino acids. Trimming shortened V by 1 base and J by 6 bases, and 10 bases separated the two germline ends. CDR3 nucleotide sequence: TGTGCCTGGAGTGGGGGGGAGGCTCAGCCCCAGCATTTT. Amino acids: CAWSGGEAQPQHF.

This sequence joins TRBV19 and TRBJ2-1; 9 bases agree with TRBD1. Germline loops: CDR1 LNHDA, CDR2 SQIVND (reference sequence). Losses at the gene ends were 4 bases for V and 4 bases for J; bases not matched to a gene: 5. The CDR3 sequence is 15 residues long. CDR3 DNA: TGTGCCAGTAGTAAACTGGGACAGGGATACAATGAGCAGTTCTTC. The encoded protein is CASSKLGQGYNEQFF.

This clone was seen only once. The chain recombines TRBV29-1 with TRBJ2-1, with TRBD1 matching 7 bases. CDR1 is SQVTM and CDR2 is ANQGSEA in the germline V gene. The CDR3 runs to 18 residues. V was pared by 1 base and J by 0 bases, with 12 bases of the junction left unmatched. The CDR3: CSVEGGGKRMGSYNEQFF. The CDR3 DNA reads TGCAGCGTTGAAGGAGGGGGCAAAAGGATGGGCTCCTACAATGAGCAGTTCTTC.

V is TRBV11-2 and J is TRBJ1-1; TRBD1 matches at 10 bases. Trimming removed 5 bases from V and 1 base from J; junction bases left unmatched: 4. CDR1 is SGHAT and CDR2 is FQNNGV in the germline V gene. The length of the CDR3 is 15 residues. The CDR3 bases are TGTGCCAGCAGCCCCCGGACAGGGGGGAACACTGAAGCTTTCTTT. Its protein is CASSPRTGGNTEAFF. The complete variable domain, with remaining parts taken from reference TRBV11-2 and TRBJ1-1, reads EAGVAQSPRYKIIEKRQSVAFWCNPISGHATLYWYQQILGQGPKLLIQFQNNGVVDDSQLPKDRFSAERLKGVDSTLKIQPAKLEDSAVYLCASSPRTGGNTEAFFGQGTRLTVV.

The gene calls are TRBV28 and TRBJ2-1; 8 positions agree with TRBD1. From germline, CDR1 is MDHEN and CDR2 SYDVKM. The CDR3 has 15 residues. V was pared by 8 bases and J by 7 bases, with 13 bases of the junction left unmatched. The CDR3 DNA reads as TGTGCCAGCCGCCCGCCGGACAGGGTGATGAATGAGCAGTTCTTC. This translates into CASRPPDRVMNEQFF.

This rearrangement joins TRBV2 to TRBJ2-2; 15 positions match TRBD2. The CDR3 runs to 17 residues. V lost 7 bases, J lost 2 bases, and 5 bases stayed unmatched. In germline, CDR1 is SNHLY, CDR2 FYNNEI. The DNA of the CDR3 is TGTGCCAGCACTAGGACTAGCGGGGGGGTAAACACCGGGGAGCTGTTTTTT. Its translation: CASTRTSGGVNTGELFF.

The chain has TRBV19 and TRBJ2-5; maybe TRBD2 (5 bases). Looked up from germline, CDR1 is LNHDA and CDR2 is SQIVND (reference sequence). Trimming removed 5 bases from V and 3 bases from J, with 13 bases in between. The CDR3 loop spans 14 amino acids. The CDR3 here is CASSPGRGKETQYF. The CDR3 DNA reads as TGTGCCAGTAGTCCCGGACGGGGAAAAGAGACCCAGTACTTC.

This chain connects TRBV25-1 to TRBJ2-7; 9 bases align to TRBD1. With 4 bases clipped from V and 4 bases from J, the junction kept 14 bases outside the gene matches. Germline CDR1 and CDR2: MGHDK and SYGVNS. The CDR3 covers 17 residues. CDR3 region: CASSGGKQGALGYEQYF. CDR3 nucleotide sequence: TGTGCCAGCAGTGGTGGAAAACAGGGGGCCTTGGGGTACGAGCAGTACTTC.

This chain connects TRBV27 to TRBJ2-5; 9 bases are shared with TRBD1. The CDR3 length is 14 residues. Germline V lookup: CDR1 MNHEY, CDR2 SMNVEV (reference sequence). V lost 6 bases, J lost 5 bases, and 7 bases stayed unmatched. The CDR3 region has the DNA TGTGCCAGCAGCCACAGGGGGCGCGGCGAGACCCAGTACTTC. It encodes CASSHRGRGETQYF.

The rearrangement joins TRBV29-1 to TRBJ1-1; D gene uncertain. The CDR3 loop spans 10 amino acids. The V gene's germline CDR1 is SQVTM and CDR2 ANQGSEA. V shed 6 bases and J shed 8 bases, with 10 bases lying between them. The CDR3 reads CSVFGPEAFF. The CDR3 DNA is TGCAGCGTGTTTGGGCCCGAAGCTTTCTTT.

This rearrangement joins TRBV5-4 to TRBJ1-1; D is perhaps TRBD1 (6 bases). Germline V CDR1 and CDR2: SGHNT, YYREEE (reference sequence). There are 14 residues in the CDR3. V dropped 0 bases and J dropped 4 bases, with 10 bases sitting between them. The DNA of the CDR3 is TGTGCCAGCAGCTTGGCCACAGGGAGCACTGAAGCTTTCTTT. Amino acids: CASSLATGSTEAFF.

Comments on this clone: The junction differs from germline at one of its ends, possibly a read error. V usage is TRBV5-6 and J usage is TRBJ1-5; TRBD1 aligns across 8 bases. This CDR3 spans 15 amino acids. Germline V lookup: CDR1 SGHDT, CDR2 YYEEEE. This CDR3 reads CASTLGPGGDQPQHF. DNA of the CDR3: TGTGCCAGCACCTTGGGGCCAGGGGGCGATCAGCCCCAGCATTTT.

The V call is TRBV5-1, the J call TRBJ1-1; 7 nucleotides agree with TRBD1. Germline V gene lookup returns CDR1 SGHRS and CDR2 YFSETQ. The CDR3 is made up of 15 amino acids. V lost 0 bases to trimming and J lost 4 bases; unmatched junction nucleotides: 6. Here the CDR3 reads CASSLEGGRSTEAFF. The CDR3 region has the DNA TGCGCCAGCAGCTTGGAAGGGGGCCGGAGCACTGAAGCTTTCTTT.

The chain carries TRBV4-3 and TRBJ1-2, with TRBD1 as a possible D gene (6 bases). The CDR3 has 18 amino acids. V was pared by 0 bases and J by 5 bases, with 22 bases between. CDR1 and CDR2 (germline): LGHNA, YSLEER. The CDR3 loop is CASSQDRRSVGTPYGYTF. CDR3 bases: TGCGCCAGCAGCCAAGATCGCAGAAGTGTTGGGACACCATATGGCTACACCTTC.